Below, one TCR beta chain is given with its context. The antigen is undetermined. The data were taken from a study of T cells after yellow fever vaccination. Study information: SMART-Seq v4 Ultra Low Input handled preparation of low-cell-number fractions. The study, taken as a whole, reports: The presence of abundant clonotypes contaminating from the bulk population was possible in FACS-sorted repertoires. Researchers noted that a small share of clonotypes showed up in both CD4 and CD8 compartments.

V was trimmed by 5 bases and J by 1 base, leaving 15 bases between them. The CDR3 contains 15 residues. The authors made TCR cDNA by 5'RACE template switching, adding a universal primer site and UMIs. TCRdb re-called the 5' RACE reads with MiXCR, one entry per CDR3 protein. The table lists hundreds of thousands of distinct CDR3 sequences, less than 15% of them singletons. The material was PBMCs, obtained on the day of the yellow fever booster vaccination. The V call is TRBV12-3 or TRBV12-4, the J call TRBJ2-7, with D possibly being TRBD2 (6 bases). This TCR was recovered from a man aged 25-45 years who received the YFV17D yellow fever vaccine. DNA for the CDR3: TGTGCCAGCAGTCCCGGGCCGCGGGGATCCTACGAGCAGTACTTC. Residues: CASSPGPRGSYEQYF.